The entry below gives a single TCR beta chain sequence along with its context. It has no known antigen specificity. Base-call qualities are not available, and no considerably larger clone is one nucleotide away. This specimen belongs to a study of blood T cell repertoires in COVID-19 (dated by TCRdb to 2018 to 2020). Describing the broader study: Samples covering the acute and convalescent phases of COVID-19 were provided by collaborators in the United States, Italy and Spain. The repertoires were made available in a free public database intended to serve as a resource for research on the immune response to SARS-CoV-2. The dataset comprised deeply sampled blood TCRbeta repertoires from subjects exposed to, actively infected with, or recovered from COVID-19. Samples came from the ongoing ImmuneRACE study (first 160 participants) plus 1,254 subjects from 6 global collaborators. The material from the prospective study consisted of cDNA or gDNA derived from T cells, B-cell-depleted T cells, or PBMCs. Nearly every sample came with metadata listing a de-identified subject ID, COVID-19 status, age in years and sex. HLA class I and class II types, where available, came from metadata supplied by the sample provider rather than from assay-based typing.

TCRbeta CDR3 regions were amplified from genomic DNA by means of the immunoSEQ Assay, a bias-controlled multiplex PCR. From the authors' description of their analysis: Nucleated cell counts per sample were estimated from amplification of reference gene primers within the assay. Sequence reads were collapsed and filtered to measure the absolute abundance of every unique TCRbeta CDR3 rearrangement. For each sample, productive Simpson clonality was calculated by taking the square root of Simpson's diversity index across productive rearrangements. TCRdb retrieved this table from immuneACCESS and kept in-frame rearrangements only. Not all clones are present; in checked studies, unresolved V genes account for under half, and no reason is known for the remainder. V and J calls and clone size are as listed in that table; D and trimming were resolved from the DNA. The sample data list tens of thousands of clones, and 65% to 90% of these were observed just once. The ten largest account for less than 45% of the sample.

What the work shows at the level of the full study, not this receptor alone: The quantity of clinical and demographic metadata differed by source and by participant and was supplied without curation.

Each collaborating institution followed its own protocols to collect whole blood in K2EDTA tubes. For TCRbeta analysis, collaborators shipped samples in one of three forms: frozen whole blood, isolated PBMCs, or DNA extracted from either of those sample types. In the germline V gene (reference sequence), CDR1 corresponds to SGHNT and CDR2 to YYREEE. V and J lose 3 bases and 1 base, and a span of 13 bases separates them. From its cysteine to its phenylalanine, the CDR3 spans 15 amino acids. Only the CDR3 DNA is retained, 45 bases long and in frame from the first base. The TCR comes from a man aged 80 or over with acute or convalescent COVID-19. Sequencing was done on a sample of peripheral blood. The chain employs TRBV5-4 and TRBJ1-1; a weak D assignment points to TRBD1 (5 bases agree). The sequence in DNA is TGTGCCAGCAGCTCCCCAGGGCAGGGGAACACTGAAGCTTTCTTT. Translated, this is CASSSPGQGNTEAFF.